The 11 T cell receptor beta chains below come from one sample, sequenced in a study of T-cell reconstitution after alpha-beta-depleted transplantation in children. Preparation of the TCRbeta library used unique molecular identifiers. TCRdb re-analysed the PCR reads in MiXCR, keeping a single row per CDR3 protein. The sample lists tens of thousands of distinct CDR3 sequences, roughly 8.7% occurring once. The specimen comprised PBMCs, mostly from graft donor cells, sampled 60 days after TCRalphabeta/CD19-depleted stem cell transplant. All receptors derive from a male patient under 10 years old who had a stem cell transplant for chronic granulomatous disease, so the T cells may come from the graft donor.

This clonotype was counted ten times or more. CDR3 sequence (DNA): TGCAGTGCTACGGGAGGACGGAATGAGCAGTTCTTC. Translating gives CSATGGRNEQFF. The chain has TRBV20-1 and TRBJ2-1; TRBD2 aligns across 7 bases. The junction had 4 bases not matched to a gene; V was cut back by 4 bases and J by 7 bases. The CDR3 has 12 residues. Germline CDR1 reads DFQATT; CDR2 reads SNEGSKA (reference sequence).

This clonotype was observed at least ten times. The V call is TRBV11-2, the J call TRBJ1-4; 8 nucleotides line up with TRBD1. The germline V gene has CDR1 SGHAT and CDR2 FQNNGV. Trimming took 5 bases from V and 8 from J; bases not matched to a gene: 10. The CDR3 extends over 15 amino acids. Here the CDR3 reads CASSPHLGQAEKLFF. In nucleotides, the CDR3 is TGTGCCAGCAGCCCCCACCTGGGACAGGCGGAAAAACTGTTTTTT.

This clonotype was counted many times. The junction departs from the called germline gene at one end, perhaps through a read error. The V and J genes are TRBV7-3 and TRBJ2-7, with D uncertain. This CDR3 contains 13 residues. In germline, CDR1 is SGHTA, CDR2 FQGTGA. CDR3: CASSFDPPAPVPF. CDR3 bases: TGTGCCAGCAGCTTCGACCCCCCGGCCCCTGTTCCCTTC.

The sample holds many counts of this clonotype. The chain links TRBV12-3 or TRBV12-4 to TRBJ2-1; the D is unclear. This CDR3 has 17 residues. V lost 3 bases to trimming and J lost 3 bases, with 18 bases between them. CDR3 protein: CASSFRSSAKLYNEQFF. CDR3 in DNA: TGTGCCAGCAGTTTTCGTTCCAGCGCGAAGCTCTACAATGAGCAGTTCTTC.

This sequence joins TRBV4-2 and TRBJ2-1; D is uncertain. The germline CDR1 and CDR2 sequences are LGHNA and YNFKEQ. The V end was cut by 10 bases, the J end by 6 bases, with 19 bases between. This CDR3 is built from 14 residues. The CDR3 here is CAMGPGLLFNEQFF. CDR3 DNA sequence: TGTGCCATGGGCCCCGGCCTCCTCTTCAATGAGCAGTTCTTC.

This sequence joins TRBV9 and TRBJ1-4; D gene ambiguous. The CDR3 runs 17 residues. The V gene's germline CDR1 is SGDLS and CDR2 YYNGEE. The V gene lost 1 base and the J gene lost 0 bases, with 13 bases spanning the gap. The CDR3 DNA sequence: TGTGCCAGCAGCGTAACCCCGACCGATGCAACTAATGAAAAACTGTTTTTT. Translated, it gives CASSVTPTDATNEKLFF.

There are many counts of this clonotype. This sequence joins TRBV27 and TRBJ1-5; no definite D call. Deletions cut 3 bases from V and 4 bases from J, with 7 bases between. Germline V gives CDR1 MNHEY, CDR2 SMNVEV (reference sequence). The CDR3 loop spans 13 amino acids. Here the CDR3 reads CASSFQANQPQHF. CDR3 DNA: TGTGCCAGCAGTTTTCAGGCTAATCAGCCCCAGCATTTT.

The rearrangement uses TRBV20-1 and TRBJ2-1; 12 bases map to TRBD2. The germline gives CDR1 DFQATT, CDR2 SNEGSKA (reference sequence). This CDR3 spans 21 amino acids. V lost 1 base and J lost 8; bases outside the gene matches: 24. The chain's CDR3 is CSARGLGMGWASGRAWYEQFF. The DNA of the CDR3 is TGCAGTGCTAGAGGCCTGGGTATGGGTTGGGCTAGCGGGAGGGCTTGGTATGAGCAGTTCTTC.

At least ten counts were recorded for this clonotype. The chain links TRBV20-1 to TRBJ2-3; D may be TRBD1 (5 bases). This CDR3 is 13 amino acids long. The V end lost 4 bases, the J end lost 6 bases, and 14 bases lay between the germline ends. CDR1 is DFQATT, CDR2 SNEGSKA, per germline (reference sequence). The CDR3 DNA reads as TGCAGTGCTAACGGACAAAGCGAGGATACGCAGTATTTT. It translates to CSANGQSEDTQYF.

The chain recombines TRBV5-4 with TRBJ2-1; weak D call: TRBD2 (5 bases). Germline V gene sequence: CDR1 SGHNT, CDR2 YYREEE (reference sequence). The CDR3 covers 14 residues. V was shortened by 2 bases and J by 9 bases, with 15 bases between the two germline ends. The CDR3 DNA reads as TGTGCCAGCAGCTTAAAACCCGGGCGGGCTGAGCAGTTCTTC. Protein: CASSLKPGRAEQFF.

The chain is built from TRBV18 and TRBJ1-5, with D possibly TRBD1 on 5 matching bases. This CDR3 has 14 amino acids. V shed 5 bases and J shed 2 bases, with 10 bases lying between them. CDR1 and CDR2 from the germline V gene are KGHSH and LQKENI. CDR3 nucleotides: TGTGCCAGCTCATTCAGGGAAGGCAATCAGCCCCAGCATTTT. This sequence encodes CASSFREGNQPQHF.